The text below deals with one T cell receptor (beta chain). This sample is part of a study of blood T cell repertoires in COVID-19. Study-wide context: Some COVID-19 samples were acute and others convalescent; all came from the United States, Italy and Spain. T cells, B-cell-depleted T cells, or PBMCs supplied cDNA or gDNA.

V gave up 4 bases and J gave up 7 bases; unmatched junction bases: 5. The CDR3 has 13 residues. Per the germline V gene, CDR1 is LGHDT and CDR2 is YNNKEL (reference sequence). Authors' methods: Nucleated cell number was recorded as an estimate derived from reference gene primer amplification. Measured with immunoSEQ multiplex PCR; TCRdb has only the in-frame clones, and not every one. V, J and clone size were drawn from that table, and D and trimming were deduced from the DNA. The data show roughly 63,000 clones, more than 75% seen once. This clonotype was obtained from an elderly man with acute or convalescent COVID-19. The chain links TRBV3-1 (or the pseudogene TRBV3-2) to TRBJ1-2; 8 positions agree with TRBD1. The sample taken for sequencing was peripheral blood. CDR3 sequence: CASSPQGAGGYTF. CDR3 nucleotide sequence: TGTGCCAGCAGCCCGCAGGGGGCGGGTGGCTACACCTTC.